These T cell receptor beta chains were read from a single sample in a study of T cells in Graves' hyperthyroidism and ophthalmopathy. TCRdb used MiXCR to reprocess the multiplex PCR reads, holding one entry per CDR3 protein. The sample records 550,000 to 650,000 distinct CDR3 sequences, 14% being singletons. The sample was blood. All receptors derive from a woman in her forties with Graves' hyperthyroidism. CDR3s include the opening cysteine and the closing phenylalanine or tryptophan. Fields, in order: clone size, J gene, D gene, V gene, CDR3 DNA, CDR3 protein. A D gene is named only where the DNA matches it firmly. Only part of the rows carry a size: once, few, many, or a class if the clone is expanded.

many	TRBJ2-1	NA	TRBV24-1	TGTGCCACCAGGGGGGCGGGAGCTAACAATGAGCAGTTCTTC	CATRGAGANNEQFF
many	TRBJ2-7	NA	TRBV20-1	TGCAGTGCCTACACCGGGACCTCCATCTACGAGCAGTACTTC	CSAYTGTSIYEQYF
many	TRBJ2-5	TRBD2	TRBV20-1	TGCAGTGCTAGACTAGCGGGGAGGGGTCAAGAGACCCAGTACTTC	CSARLAGRGQETQYF
many	TRBJ2-5	TRBD1	TRBV6-1	TGTGCCAGCAGTGCCTTACCCGGGACAGGGCAAGAGACCCAGTACTTC	CASSALPGTGQETQYF
many	TRBJ2-7	TRBD1	TRBV28	TGTGCCAGCAGTTTAGCACAGGGGGCTTCCTACGAGCAGTACTTC	CASSLAQGASYEQYF
NA	TRBJ2-1	NA	TRBV11-2	TGTGCCAGCATCAGGGGGGACCAATACAATGAGCAGTTCTTC	CASIRGDQYNEQFF
many	TRBJ2-7	TRBD1	TRBV20-1	TGCAGTGCTACGGGTGACAGGGGGTTGAATGAGCAGTACTTC	CSATGDRGLNEQYF
many	TRBJ2-2	NA	TRBV6-1	TGTGCCAGCAGTGACTCGCGGGACAGCGGGGAGCTGTTTTTT	CASSDSRDSGELFF
few	TRBJ1-2	NA	TRBV5-1	TGCGCCAGCAGCTTGGATGGGGTGTCCTGGTATGGCTACACCTTC	CASSLDGVSWYGYTF
few	TRBJ2-7	NA	TRBV15	TGTGCCACCAGCAGAGAGGTAGCTGAGGAGCAGTACTTC	CATSREVAEEQYF
NA	TRBJ2-7	TRBD1	TRBV5-4	TGTGCCAGCAGCTGGGAAACAGGGGGTGTTGTGTACGAGCAGTACTTC	CASSWETGGVVYEQYF
few	TRBJ1-4	NA	TRBV5-1	TGCGCCAGCACCGAGACAGGTTCCAATGAAAAACTGTTTTTT	CASTETGSNEKLFF
NA	TRBJ2-5	TRBD2	TRBV7-2	TGTGCCAGCAGCTTAGTGGCCCTAGCGGGAGAAGAGACCCAGTACTTC	CASSLVALAGEETQYF
many	TRBJ1-1	NA	TRBV6-1	TGTGCCAGCAGTAAGGGGGACACTGAAGCTTTCTTT	CASSKGDTEAFF
many	TRBJ2-7	TRBD1	TRBV3-1	TGTGCCAGCAGCCTTGACAGGGGACACAGGACCCAGCAGTACTTC	CASSLDRGHRTQQYF
NA	TRBJ2-4	NA	TRBV4-1	TGCGCCAGCAGCCACCCGGGGACCCAAAACATTCAGTACTTC	CASSHPGTQNIQYF
NA	TRBJ2-5	NA	TRBV7-3	TGTGCCAGCAGCTCCTCCGGGGGACAGCAAGAGACCCAGTACTTC	CASSSSGGQQETQYF
many	TRBJ2-3	TRBD1	TRBV11-2	TGTGCCAGCAGCCCGTACAGGGGGCGAGGGACAGATACGCAGTATTTT	CASSPYRGRGTDTQYF
few	TRBJ1-2	NA	TRBV5-1	TGCGCCAGCAGCTTGGGACGCCTCTATGGCTACACCTTC	CASSLGRLYGYTF
many	TRBJ2-7	NA	TRBV20-1	TGCAGTGCTGGGACGTATGCCTACGAGCAGTACTTC	CSAGTYAYEQYF
many	TRBJ1-1	NA	TRBV19	TGTGCCAGTAGTATGACTTTGGGGAAAGAAGCTTTCTTT	CASSMTLGKEAFF
NA	TRBJ2-7	TRBD1	TRBV5-1	TGCGCCAGCAGCTCGTACGCGTTAGGGACAGGGAAGGACGAGCAGTACTTC	CASSSYALGTGKDEQYF
many	TRBJ2-2	NA	TRBV15	TGTGCCACCAGCGGAAACCAGGGTATCGGGGAGCTGTTTTTT	CATSGNQGIGELFF
few	TRBJ2-7	TRBD2	TRBV2	TGTGCCAGCAGCAGACTAGCCCCCTACGAGCAGTACTTC	CASSRLAPYEQYF
few	TRBJ2-6	NA	TRBV28	TGTGCCAGCAGTTTCCCCAAGGCTGGGGCCAACGTCCTGACTTTC	CASSFPKAGANVLTF
NA	TRBJ2-1	TRBD2	TRBV7-3	TGTGCCAGCAGCGCGGAGCTAGCGGCGTACAATGAGCAGTTCTTC	CASSAELAAYNEQFF
many	TRBJ2-3	TRBD2	TRBV6-1	TGTGCCAGCAGTTACGGTCCCCGGGAGGGCCAGGATACGCAGTATTTT	CASSYGPREGQDTQYF
many	TRBJ1-1	NA	TRBV28	TGTGCCAGCAGTTTACAGGGCCATAATGAAGCTTTCTTT	CASSLQGHNEAFF
few	TRBJ1-4	NA	TRBV3-1	TGTGCCAGCAGCCGAGACAGTGTAGATGAAAAACTGTTTTTT	CASSRDSVDEKLFF
many	TRBJ2-1	NA	TRBV7-8	TGTGCCAGCAGCCCCGCTGGGGCCTCCTACAATGAGCAGTTCTTC	CASSPAGASYNEQFF
once	TRBJ1-4	TRBD1	TRBV20-1	TGCAGTGCTAGAGCGGTGACAGGGTCCGAAAAACTGTTTTTT	CSARAVTGSEKLFF
NA	TRBJ1-3	NA	TRBV28	TGTGCCAGCAGCTCCCGAAACACCATATATTTT	CASSSRNTIYF
NA	TRBJ1-3	NA	TRBV18	TGTGCCAGCTCACCACCGTCTCTGGAAGGGCATATATATTTT	CASSPPSLEGHIYF
NA	TRBJ2-5	TRBD2	TRBV13	TGTGCCAGCAGCCTCGGACCCTCTAGCGGGAGGCAAGAGACCCAGTACTTC	CASSLGPSSGRQETQYF
many	TRBJ2-1	NA	TRBV9	TGTGCCAGCAGCGTTCAGGGCAATTCCTACAATGAGCAGTTCTTC	CASSVQGNSYNEQFF
many	TRBJ2-5	NA	TRBV28	TGTGCCAGCAGTTCATCGGTGAGGGAGACCCAGTACTTC	CASSSSVRETQYF
NA	TRBJ2-1	NA	TRBV6-1	TGTGCCAGCACTAACGACTGGGGACGTGAGCAGTTCTTC	CASTNDWGREQFF
many	TRBJ2-5	NA	TRBV7-2	TGCGCCAGCAGCTTGGTAAGAGAGACCCAGTACTTC	CASSLVRETQYF
few	TRBJ1-1	TRBD1	TRBV29-1	TGCAGCGTAAGCAGGGGGCAAGGTAGAAACACTGAAGCTTTCTTT	CSVSRGQGRNTEAFF
many	TRBJ1-6	TRBD1	TRBV20-1	TGCAGTGCTAGGGCTGGACAGGGAGGAATTTCACCCCTCCACTTT	CSARAGQGGISPLHF
NA	TRBJ1-1	NA	TRBV19	TGTGCCAGTAGTAATAGTTATGAAGCTTTCTTT	CASSNSYEAFF
many	TRBJ1-2	TRBD1	TRBV2	TGTGCCAGCAGTGAAGCTGGAGGGACAGGGGAGGGCTACACCTTC	CASSEAGGTGEGYTF
many	TRBJ2-7	NA	TRBV28	TGTGCCAGCAGTACTACTAGCTCCTACGAGCAGTACTTC	CASSTTSSYEQYF
NA	TRBJ1-6	TRBD1	TRBV6-1	TGTGCCAGCGGGGACAGGGGGCTTAATTCACCCCTCCACTTT	CASGDRGLNSPLHF
many	TRBJ2-1	TRBD2	TRBV7-2	TGTGCCAGCAGCCGGCCCGGACTAGCGGCCAATGAGCAGTTCTTC	CASSRPGLAANEQFF
few	TRBJ1-5	TRBD1	TRBV10-3	TGTGCCATCAGCCCGACAGGGGGCGATCAGCCCCAGCATTTT	CAISPTGGDQPQHF
NA	TRBJ2-1	NA	TRBV11-2	TGTGCCAGCAGCTATGCTGCACAACCCAATGAGCAGTTCTTC	CASSYAAQPNEQFF
many	TRBJ2-7	NA	TRBV2	TGTGCCAGCTGGGGGGCAGCAACCTACGAGCAGTACTTC	CASWGAATYEQYF
NA	TRBJ2-1	TRBD1	TRBV7-2	TGTGCCAGCAGCCGAGGGACAGGGGGTTATGAGCAGTTCTTC	CASSRGTGGYEQFF
NA	TRBJ2-3	TRBD2	TRBV20-1	TGCAGTGCTTCCCCCAGCGGGAGCGGCACAGATACGCAGTATTTT	CSASPSGSGTDTQYF
NA	TRBJ1-4	TRBD1	TRBV20-1	TGCAGTGCTAGGGACTCCGGGACAGCAGACGAAAAACTGTTTTTT	CSARDSGTADEKLFF
many	TRBJ1-1	NA	TRBV7-9	TGTGCCAGCAGCCTACCACCCTTGAGTACGGAAGCTTTCTTT	CASSLPPLSTEAFF
many	TRBJ2-7	TRBD2	TRBV7-8	TGTGCCAGCAGCTTAGGGGTTTCTAGCGGCTCCTACGAGCAGTACTTC	CASSLGVSSGSYEQYF